Below, 30 T cell receptor beta chains from the same sample are listed, as sequenced in a study of T cells in Graves' hyperthyroidism and ophthalmopathy. It was RNA transcripts that yielded the amplified TCR beta CDR3 regions. In the first-round RT-PCR of the TCR CDR3, the HTBI primer set was used. TCRdb called the multiplex PCR reads again in MiXCR, with one record for every CDR3 protein. The repertoire holds fewer than 650,000 distinct CDR3 sequences, about 46% seen once, with about 40% in the top ten. Source material: peripheral blood or thyroid tissue (not recorded which). These receptors came from an adult woman with Graves' disease, either hyperthyroidism or ophthalmopathy (not recorded which).

The chain combines TRBV25-1 with TRBJ2-2; 8 bases agree with TRBD2. The V gene end was trimmed by 4 bases and the J gene end by 2 bases; junction bases not matched to a gene: 6. The CDR3 consists of 16 residues. Germline V gives CDR1 MGHDK, CDR2 SYGVNS. The CDR3 spells CASSASGGLNTGELFF. CDR3 DNA: TGTGCCAGCAGTGCGAGCGGGGGCCTCAACACCGGGGAGCTGTTTTTT.

The rearrangement joins TRBV6-6 to TRBJ1-5; possibly TRBD1 for D (5 bases). V was clipped by 6 bases and J by 3 bases, with 15 bases between them. Germline V gene sequence: CDR1 MNHNY, CDR2 SVGAGI (reference sequence). The CDR3 is made up of 15 amino acids. CDR3 sequence (DNA): TGTGCCAGCAGCGTAGGAGGGGAAACCAATCAGCCCCAGCATTTT. This gives the protein CASSVGGETNQPQHF.

This clonotype showed up just once. CDR3 sequence (DNA): TGTGCCAGCAGATCCGACGGGTGGGGTGTTGAAAAACTGTTTTTT. Its translation is CASRSDGWGVEKLFF. The V gene is TRBV5-8, the J gene TRBJ1-4; D not certain. CDR1 is SGHTS, CDR2 YDEGEE, per germline. Deletions cut 5 bases from V and 7 bases from J, with 18 bases between. This CDR3 has 15 residues.

The chain is built from TRBV11-2 and TRBJ1-1; a possible D gene is TRBD1 (5 bases). V lost 8 bases to trimming and J lost 1 base, with 17 bases between them. In germline, CDR1 is SGHAT, CDR2 FQNNGV. The length of the CDR3 is 15 residues. CDR3 in amino acids: CASRPGDLGNTEAFF. The CDR3 coding sequence is TGTGCCAGCCGCCCCGGGGACCTGGGGAACACTGAAGCTTTCTTT. The full variable domain, with the rest looked up from reference TRBV11-2 and TRBJ1-1, is EAGVAQSPRYKIIEKRQSVAFWCNPISGHATLYWYQQILGQGPKLLIQFQNNGVVDDSQLPKDRFSAERLKGVDSTLKIQPAKLEDSAVYLCASRPGDLGNTEAFFGQGTRLTVV.

V usage is TRBV19 and J usage is TRBJ1-1; TRBD1 agrees at 7 bases. Trimming removed 1 base from V and 1 base from J; junction bases left unmatched: 3. Germline V gene sequence: CDR1 LNHDA, CDR2 SQIVND (reference sequence). This CDR3 is 15 amino acids long. The CDR3 bases are TGTGCCAGTAGTATAGGGGACAGACAGAACACTGAAGCTTTCTTT. Translated: CASSIGDRQNTEAFF.

Only a few counts were recorded for this clonotype. V gene TRBV15 combines with J gene TRBJ1-1, with D uncertain. V lost 0 bases and J lost 3, with 8 bases in between. Germline CDR1 and CDR2: LNHNV and YYDKDF (reference sequence). This CDR3 spans 14 amino acids. The CDR3 region is CATSRDLADTEAFF. The CDR3 DNA sequence: TGTGCCACCAGCAGAGATCTTGCGGACACTGAAGCTTTCTTT.

At least ten counts were recorded for this clonotype. The chain has TRBV12-3 or TRBV12-4 and TRBJ1-1, with TRBD1 matching 7 bases. The length of the CDR3 is 14 residues. The J segment lost 9 bases and the V segment lost 7 bases, leaving 14 bases of the junction unmatched. CDR3 in amino acids: CASIKTGASSQAFF. CDR3 nucleotides: TGTGCCAGCATTAAAACAGGGGCTTCTTCCCAAGCTTTCTTT.

The table lists this clonotype with many counts. The V call is TRBV7-9, the J call TRBJ2-3; D not certain. Germline V gene lookup returns CDR1 SEHNR and CDR2 FQNEAQ (reference sequence). This CDR3 has 18 residues. Trimming left V 4 bases short and J 2 bases short, with 22 bases between. CDR3 coding DNA: TGTGCCAGCAGCTCACCCCTGGGTACGTCACGGAACACAGATACGCAGTATTTT. Translated, it gives CASSSPLGTSRNTDTQYF.

This clonotype has a count of ten or more. The V and J genes are TRBV11-2 and TRBJ2-5; 12 nucleotides line up with TRBD2. CDR1 is SGHAT, CDR2 FQNNGV, per germline. The J segment lost 1 base and the V segment lost 5 bases, leaving 11 bases of the junction unmatched. There are 18 residues in the CDR3. The CDR3 DNA is TGTGCCAGCAGCCGGTGGGCTAGCGGGAGGGCTGCCCAAGAGACCCAGTACTTC. This gives the protein CASSRWASGRAAQETQYF.

This clonotype was counted at least ten times. The chain joins TRBV20-1 to TRBJ1-3, with D unresolved. The CDR3 loop spans 13 amino acids. Looked up from germline, CDR1 is DFQATT and CDR2 is SNEGSKA (reference sequence). Deletions cut 3 bases from V and 0 bases from J, with 6 bases between. CDR3 DNA sequence: TGCAGTGCTAGGGGAGTCTCTGGAAACACCATATATTTT. Protein product: CSARGVSGNTIYF.

This clonotype was detected ten times or more. The V call is TRBV10-3, the J call TRBJ1-5, with 8 bases that match TRBD1. Trimming cost V 3 bases and J 3 bases; bases outside gene matches: 4. Per germline, CDR1 ENHRY and CDR2 SYGVKD. The CDR3 covers 15 residues. The CDR3 bases are TGTGCCATCAGTGAAGGACAGGGACTCAATCAGCCCCAGCATTTT. It specifies CAISEGQGLNQPQHF.

This clonotype was detected once. The rearrangement uses TRBV12-3 or TRBV12-4 and TRBJ1-1; the D is unclear. This CDR3 has 13 amino acids. Trimming cost V 7 bases and J 0 bases, with 9 bases left between them. The CDR3 region is CASKPPLNTEAFF. DNA of the CDR3: TGTGCCAGCAAGCCCCCCCTGAACACTGAAGCTTTCTTT.

The CDR3 protein is CASSQDGSTSGSPYEQYF. The DNA of the CDR3 is TGTGCCAGCAGCCAAGATGGTTCGACTAGCGGGAGTCCCTACGAGCAGTACTTC. This sequence joins TRBV7-2 and TRBJ2-7; TRBD2 aligns across 12 bases. V lost 5 bases to trimming and J lost 2 bases; unmatched junction nucleotides: 13. The CDR3 length is 18 residues. From germline, CDR1 is SGHTA and CDR2 FQGNSA. Full variable domain (remainder filled in from reference TRBV7-2 and TRBJ2-7): GAGVSQSPSNKVTEKGKDVELRCDPISGHTALYWYRQSLGQGLEFLIYFQGNSAPDKSGLPSDRFSAERTGGSVSTLTIQRTQQEDSAVYLCASSQDGSTSGSPYEQYFGPGTRLTVT.

In its sample, this clonotype was seen many times. This chain connects TRBV5-6 to TRBJ1-4; no clear D gene. Germline CDR1 is SGHDT and CDR2 is YYEEEE. The CDR3 runs to 15 residues. V was shortened by 4 bases and J by 3 bases, with 13 bases between the two germline ends. The CDR3 spells CASSPDRHANEKLFF. The DNA for the CDR3 is TGTGCCAGCAGCCCCGACCGCCATGCTAATGAAAAACTGTTTTTT.

The rearrangement joins TRBV15 to TRBJ1-5; a weak D match, TRBD1 (6 bases). This CDR3 comprises 14 residues. The germline V gene has CDR1 LNHNV and CDR2 YYDKDF (reference sequence). CDR3 nucleotide sequence: TGTGCTAGACCCCGGACAGCCGAAGGTCAGCCCCAGCATTTT. Protein sequence: CARPRTAEGQPQHF.

The genes are TRBV18 and TRBJ1-1; maybe TRBD1 (5 bases). The V gene's germline CDR1 is KGHSH and CDR2 LQKENI. CDR3 size: 13 residues. V gave up 10 bases and J gave up 2 bases, with 14 bases separating them. The CDR3 DNA reads as TGTGCCACCCTCCGGGGGGTAAACACTGAAGCTTTCTTT. This sequence encodes CATLRGVNTEAFF.

This chain connects TRBV9 to TRBJ1-2, with D maybe TRBD1 (5 bases). V was clipped by 4 bases and J by 7 bases, with 17 bases between them. Germline loops: CDR1 SGDLS, CDR2 YYNGEE. The CDR3 has 14 residues. The CDR3 bases are TGTGCCAGCAGCTTGGAGGGGCGGTCCTCTGGCTACACCTTC. Protein: CASSLEGRSSGYTF.

In this sample, this clonotype turned up many times. The chain uses TRBV15 and TRBJ1-2; D unclear. The CDR3 spans 14 residues. Trimming stripped 3 bases from V and 2 bases from J, with 10 bases between. Germline assignment: CDR1 LNHNV and CDR2 YYDKDF (reference sequence). The CDR3 is CATSSGPLNYGYTF. The CDR3 DNA is TGTGCCACCAGCAGCGGACCCCTAAACTATGGCTACACCTTC.

For this clonotype: An end of the junction differs from the germline gene, which may be a read error. The CDR3, as DNA: TGTGCTAGCAGCCGAGACAGTCTGAGCTATAATTCACCCCTCCACTTT. The encoded protein is CASSRDSLSYNSPLHF. This rearrangement joins TRBV7-7 to TRBJ1-6; D may be TRBD1 (5 bases). Germline values: CDR1 SSHAT, CDR2 FNYEAQ (reference sequence). The CDR3 is 16 residues long.

The chain links TRBV2 to TRBJ2-5; TRBD1 aligns across 9 bases. V lost 6 bases, J lost 3 bases, and 11 bases stayed unmatched. This CDR3 is 16 amino acids long. The germline V gene encodes CDR1 SNHLY and CDR2 FYNNEI. The CDR3 loop reads CASRKKAGDREETQYF. In DNA form, the CDR3 reads TGTGCCAGCAGGAAGAAAGCAGGGGACAGGGAAGAGACCCAGTACTTC.

The rearrangement links TRBV15 to TRBJ1-2, with 7 bases matching TRBD1. The trim removed 0 bases at V and 2 bases at J, leaving 18 bases unmatched. The CDR3 has 20 residues. Germline CDR1 LNHNV, CDR2 YYDKDF (reference sequence). The CDR3, as DNA: TGTGCCACCAGCAGAGATCTCGAGGGGGGACAGTTGCCCTTGAACTATGGCTACACCTTC. Its translation: CATSRDLEGGQLPLNYGYTF.

This clonotype was counted at least ten times. This sequence joins TRBV5-1 and TRBJ2-6, with 7 bases fitting TRBD1. The germline V gene has CDR1 SGHRS and CDR2 YFSETQ. The CDR3 is 17 residues long. V was clipped by 4 bases and J by 1 base; unmatched bases: 8. CDR3 nucleotide sequence: TGCGCCAGCAGCCCCGGGACAGCCGCTTCTGGGGCCAACGTCCTGACTTTC. It specifies CASSPGTAASGANVLTF.

V usage is TRBV9 and J usage is TRBJ2-2, with 10 nucleotides matching TRBD2. The CDR3 runs to 17 residues. Germline values: CDR1 SGDLS, CDR2 YYNGEE. Unmatched junction bases numbered 11, after V lost 4 bases and J lost 5 bases. The CDR3 sequence is CASSRDLAGVRTGELFF. The CDR3 coding sequence is TGTGCCAGCAGCCGGGATCTAGCGGGAGTCCGGACCGGGGAGCTGTTTTTT.

The sample holds many counts of this clonotype. The genes are TRBV10-3 and TRBJ1-1; D call uncertain. The CDR3 covers 15 residues. Germline CDR1 ENHRY, CDR2 SYGVKD. The germline V and J ends were trimmed by 0 bases and 3 bases, with 11 bases remaining between them. The CDR3 DNA is TGTGCCATCAGTGAGTCGACTTTACGGGACACTGAAGCTTTCTTT. As protein: CAISESTLRDTEAFF.

V usage is TRBV29-1 and J usage is TRBJ1-1; unclear D gene. This CDR3 spans 13 amino acids. Trimming left V 5 bases short and J 1 base short, with 11 bases between. The germline V gene has CDR1 SQVTM and CDR2 ANQGSEA. The CDR3 region has the DNA TGCAGCGTTACGCTACAACCGAACACTGAAGCTTTCTTT. It encodes CSVTLQPNTEAFF.

This clonotype came up many times. The chain combines TRBV20-1 with TRBJ2-2, with a possible D match to TRBD1 (7 bases). Trimming took 5 bases from V and 4 from J, leaving 11 bases between them. The CDR3 is made up of 13 amino acids. The germline V gene has CDR1 DFQATT and CDR2 SNEGSKA (reference sequence). CDR3 coding DNA: TGCAGTGCTGCGGGACAGAGCACCGGGGAGCTGTTTTTT. Its protein is CSAAGQSTGELFF.

This clonotype was recorded at least ten times. The CDR3 region is CAITERGGNYGYTF. The CDR3, as DNA: TGTGCCATAACTGAGAGGGGAGGGAACTATGGCTACACCTTC. The chain couples TRBV10-3 to TRBJ1-2; maybe TRBD1 (5 bases). Per the germline V gene, CDR1 is ENHRY and CDR2 is SYGVKD. This CDR3 region has 14 residues. V was cut by 9 bases and J by 2 bases, with 16 bases left in between.

V usage is TRBV5-1 and J usage is TRBJ1-1; 8 bases map to TRBD1. Germline CDR1 SGHRS, CDR2 YFSETQ. The CDR3 consists of 15 residues. The ends lost 0 bases at V and 5 bases at J; junction bases unmatched: 6. The CDR3 is CASSLAGGSTTEAFF. In nucleotides, the CDR3 is TGCGCCAGCAGCTTGGCAGGGGGCAGTACTACTGAAGCTTTCTTT.

This clonotype has at least ten counts. The chain is built from TRBV20-1 and TRBJ2-2; 12 bases fit TRBD2. The J segment lost 0 bases and the V segment lost 3 bases, leaving 5 bases of the junction unmatched. Germline loops: CDR1 DFQATT, CDR2 SNEGSKA (reference sequence). The CDR3 extends over 17 amino acids. The CDR3 nucleotides are TGCAGTGCTAGGGGTCTAGCGGGAGGGCCGAACACCGGGGAGCTGTTTTTT. Protein: CSARGLAGGPNTGELFF.

This clonotype was detected a few times. The chain has TRBV10-3 and TRBJ2-7; 8 positions agree with TRBD1. The CDR3 runs 14 residues. With V trimmed by 10 bases and J by 5 bases, 13 bases remained unmatched. Germline V gene lookup returns CDR1 ENHRY and CDR2 SYGVKD. CDR3 amino acids: CATSRGGQGNEQYF. CDR3 DNA sequence: TGTGCCACCAGCAGGGGAGGACAGGGTAACGAGCAGTACTTC.